The clone carrying this T cell receptor beta chain appeared once. These data come from a study of blood T cell repertoires in COVID-19. Study-level information: From the United States, Italy and Spain came samples of acute and convalescent COVID-19. T cells, B-cell-depleted T cells, or PBMCs supplied cDNA or gDNA.

The germline CDR1 and CDR2 sequences are SGDLS and YYNGEE. The CDR3 is 15 amino acids. V shed 2 bases and J 3 bases; nucleotides not matched to a gene: 3. As originally analysed: It was from reference gene primer amplification that nucleated cell counts were estimated. This table comes from immunoSEQ multiplex PCR, and its TCRdb copy is limited to in-frame clones, with some not included. The D gene and trimming were derived from the DNA, and the V and J assignments and clone size from that table. The sample yields 250,000 or so clones, 70% to 90% seen once. The sample taken for sequencing was peripheral blood. The TCR sequence derives from a man older than 75 with acute or convalescent COVID-19. The V call is TRBV9, the J call TRBJ2-5; 11 bases are shared with TRBD2. The chain's CDR3 is CASSVGTSGKETQYF. CDR3 DNA: TGTGCCAGCAGCGTGGGGACTAGCGGAAAAGAGACCCAGTACTTC.